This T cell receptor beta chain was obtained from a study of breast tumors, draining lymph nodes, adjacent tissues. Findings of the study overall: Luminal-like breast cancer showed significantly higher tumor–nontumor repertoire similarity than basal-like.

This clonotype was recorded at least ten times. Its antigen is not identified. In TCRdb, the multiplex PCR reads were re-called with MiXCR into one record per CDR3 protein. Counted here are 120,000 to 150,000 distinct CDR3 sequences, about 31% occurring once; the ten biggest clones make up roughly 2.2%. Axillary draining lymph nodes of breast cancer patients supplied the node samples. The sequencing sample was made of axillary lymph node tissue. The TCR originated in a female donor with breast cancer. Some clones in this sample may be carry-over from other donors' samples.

The CDR3 nucleotides read TGTGCCAGCAGCTCCACCGGTGGGAACATTCAGTACTTC. This gives the protein CASSSTGGNIQYF. The rearrangement joins TRBV9 to TRBJ2-4; D gene ambiguous. The CDR3 has 13 residues. CDR1 and CDR2 (germline): SGDLS, YYNGEE. The ends were cut back, 4 bases at V and 7 bases at J, with 12 bases in the middle.